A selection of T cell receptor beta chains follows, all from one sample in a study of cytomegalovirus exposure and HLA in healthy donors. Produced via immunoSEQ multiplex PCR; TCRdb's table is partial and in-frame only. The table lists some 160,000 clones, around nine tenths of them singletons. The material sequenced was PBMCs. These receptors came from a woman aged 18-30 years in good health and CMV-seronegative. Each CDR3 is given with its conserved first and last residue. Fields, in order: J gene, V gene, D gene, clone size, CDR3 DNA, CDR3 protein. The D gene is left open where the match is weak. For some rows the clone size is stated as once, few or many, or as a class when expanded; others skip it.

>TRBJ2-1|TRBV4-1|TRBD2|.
TGCGCCAGCAGCCAAGACTGGGGAGCGGGACTCCTATACAATGAGCAGTTCTTC
CASSQDWGAGLLYNEQFF
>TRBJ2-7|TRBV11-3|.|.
TGTGCCAGCAGCCCACGGCGGGGGCCCCCCCAAGGGATCGAGCAGTACTTC
CASSPRRGPPQGIEQYF
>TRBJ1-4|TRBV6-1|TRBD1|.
TGTGCCAGCAGTGAAGGGGCCGGGACAGCCGAAAAACTGTTTTTT
CASSEGAGTAEKLFF
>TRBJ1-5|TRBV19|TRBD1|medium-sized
TGTGCCAGTAGTACAGGGGGTAGCAATCAGCCCCAGCATTTT
CASSTGGSNQPQHF
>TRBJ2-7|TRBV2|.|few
TGTGCCAGCAGTGAATTGTTGACAGATTACCGCTACGAGCAGTACTTC
CASSELLTDYRYEQYF
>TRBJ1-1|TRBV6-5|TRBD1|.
TGTGCCAGCAGTTACGCCGACAGGGCGAACACTGAAGCTTTCTTT
CASSYADRANTEAFF
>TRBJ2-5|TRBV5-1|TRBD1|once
TGCGCCAGCAGCTTGGCCGGGCAGGGGGCAGAGACCCAGTACTTC
CASSLAGQGAETQYF
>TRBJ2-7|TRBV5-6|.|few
TGTGCCAGCAGCTTCAACTACGAGCAGTACTTC
CASSFNYEQYF
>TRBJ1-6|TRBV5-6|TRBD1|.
TGTGCCAGCAGCTGGGGGACAGGTGGGAATTCACCCCTCCACTTT
CASSWGTGGNSPLHF
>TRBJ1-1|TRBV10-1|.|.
TGCGCCAGCAGTGAAGTCGGGGGGGTTTATGGCACTGAAGCTTTCTTT
CASSEVGGVYGTEAFF
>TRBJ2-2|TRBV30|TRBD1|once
TGTGCCTGGAGGGCCGGGACAGCCTCCACCGGGGAGCTGTTTTTT
CAWRAGTASTGELFF
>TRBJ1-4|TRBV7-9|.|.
TGTGCCAGCAGCTTAGGACAGACTAATGAAAAACTGTTTTTT
CASSLGQTNEKLFF
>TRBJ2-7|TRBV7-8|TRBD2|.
TGTGCCAGCAGCACCATGCCCCTAGGGGAGGGCGAGCAGTACTTC
CASSTMPLGEGEQYF
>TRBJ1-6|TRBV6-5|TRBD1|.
TGTGCCAGCAGTTACCGGACAGGGAGGACTTATTCACCCCTCCACTTT
CASSYRTGRTYSPLHF
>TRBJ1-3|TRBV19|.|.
TGTGCCACCCTTAGTCAACCCGCCTCTGGAAACACCATATATTTT
CATLSQPASGNTIYF
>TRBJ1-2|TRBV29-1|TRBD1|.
TGCAGCGTTGAGGATTTCGGGGTAGAGGACAGGACCTACGTAGGCTATGGCTACACCTTC
CSVEDFGVEDRTYVGYGYTF
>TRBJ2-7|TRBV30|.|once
TGTGCCTGGACGCCGGGACTTGACTACGAGCAGTACTTC
CAWTPGLDYEQYF
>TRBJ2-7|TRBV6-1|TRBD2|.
TGTGCCAGCAGTGCTAGCGGGGGGGCCGTCGAGCAGTACTTC
CASSASGGAVEQYF
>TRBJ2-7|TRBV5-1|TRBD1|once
TGCGCCAGCAGGCCCCAATTCGACCGGGACAGGGGGTTCTACGAGCAGTACTTC
CASRPQFDRDRGFYEQYF
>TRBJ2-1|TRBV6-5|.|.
TGTGCCAGCAGTTACCGGGGAAAGGACAATGAGCAGTTCTTC
CASSYRGKDNEQFF
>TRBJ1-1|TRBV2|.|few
TGTGCCAGCAGTGTCGGGGGAGTAAGCACTGAAGCTTTCTTT
CASSVGGVSTEAFF
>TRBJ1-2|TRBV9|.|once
TGTGCCAGCAGCGTAGGAGACAACAGTTTCAATGGCTACACCTTC
CASSVGDNSFNGYTF